This T cell receptor (beta chain) was captured by sequencing in a study of blood T cell repertoires in COVID-19. Across the whole study: The origin of the acute and convalescent COVID-19 samples was the United States, Italy and Spain. In each case, the material was cDNA or gDNA derived from T cells, B-cell-depleted T cells, or PBMCs.

Per the study methods: The assay estimated nucleated cells by amplifying reference gene primers. The repertoire was sequenced with immunoSEQ multiplex PCR; TCRdb's copy has only in-frame clones and lacks some. V and J calls and clone size are given by that table; D and trimming were obtained from the DNA. The sample shows some 87,000 clones, about 90% of them seen only once. In regard to this clone: Sequence at one end of the junction differs from germline and may be a read error.

The sequencing sample was made of peripheral blood. The sequence derives from a human donor in a cohort sampled during active COVID-19.

DNA for the CDR3: TGTGCCAGCAGCTTAGAAAGAGGCGGGTTGATCTTC. Amino acids: CASSLERGGLIF. V and J are TRBV7-2 and TRBJ2-1, with D maybe TRBD2 (5 bases). Germline CDR1 and CDR2: SGHTA and FQGNSA. The CDR3 spans 12 residues.